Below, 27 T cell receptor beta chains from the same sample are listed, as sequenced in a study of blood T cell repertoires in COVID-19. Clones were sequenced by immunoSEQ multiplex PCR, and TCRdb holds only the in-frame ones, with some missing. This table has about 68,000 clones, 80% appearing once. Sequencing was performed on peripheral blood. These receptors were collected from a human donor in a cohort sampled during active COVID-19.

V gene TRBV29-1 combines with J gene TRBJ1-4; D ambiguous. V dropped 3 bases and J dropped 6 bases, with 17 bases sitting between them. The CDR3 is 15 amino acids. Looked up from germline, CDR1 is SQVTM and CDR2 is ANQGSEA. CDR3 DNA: TGCAGCGTTGATTTTGGAGGACGAGGAGATGAAAAACTGTTTTTT. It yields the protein CSVDFGGRGDEKLFF.

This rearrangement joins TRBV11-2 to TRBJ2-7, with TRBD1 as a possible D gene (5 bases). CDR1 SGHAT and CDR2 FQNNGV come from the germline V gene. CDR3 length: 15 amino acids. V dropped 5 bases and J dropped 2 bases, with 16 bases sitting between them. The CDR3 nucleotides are TGTGCCAGCAGCAGTGACCGCAGGGCTACCTACGAGCAGTACTTC. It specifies CASSSDRRATYEQYF.

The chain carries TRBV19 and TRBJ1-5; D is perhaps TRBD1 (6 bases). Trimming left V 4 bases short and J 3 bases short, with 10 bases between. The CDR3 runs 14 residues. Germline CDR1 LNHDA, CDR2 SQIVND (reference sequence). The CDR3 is CASSRGHPNQPQHF. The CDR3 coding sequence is TGTGCCAGTAGTAGGGGACACCCCAATCAGCCCCAGCATTTT.

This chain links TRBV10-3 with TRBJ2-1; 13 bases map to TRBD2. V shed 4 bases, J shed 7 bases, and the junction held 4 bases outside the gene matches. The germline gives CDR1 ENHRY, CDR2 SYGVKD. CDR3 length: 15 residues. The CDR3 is CAISGTSGGPNEQFF. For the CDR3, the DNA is TGTGCCATCAGTGGGACTAGCGGGGGACCTAATGAGCAGTTCTTC.

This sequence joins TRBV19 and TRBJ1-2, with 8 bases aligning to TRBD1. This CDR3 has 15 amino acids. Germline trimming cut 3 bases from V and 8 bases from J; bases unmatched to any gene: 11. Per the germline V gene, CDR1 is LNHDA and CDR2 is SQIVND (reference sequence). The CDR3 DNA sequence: TGTGCCAGTAGTATCGACAGGGGCCCCCTGGGGGGCTACACCTTC. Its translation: CASSIDRGPLGGYTF.

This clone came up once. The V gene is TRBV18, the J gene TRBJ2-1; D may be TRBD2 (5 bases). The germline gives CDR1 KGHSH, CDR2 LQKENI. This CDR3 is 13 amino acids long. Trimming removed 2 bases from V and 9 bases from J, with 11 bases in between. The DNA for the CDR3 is TGTGCCAGCTCACCAGACCTAGGAGGTGAGCAGTTCTTC. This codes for CASSPDLGGEQFF.

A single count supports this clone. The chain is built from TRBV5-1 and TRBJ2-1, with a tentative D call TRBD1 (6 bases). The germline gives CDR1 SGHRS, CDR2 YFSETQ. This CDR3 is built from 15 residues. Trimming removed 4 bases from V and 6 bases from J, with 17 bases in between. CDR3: CASSAISGDLNEQFF. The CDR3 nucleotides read TGCGCCAGCAGCGCCATCTCAGGGGACCTCAATGAGCAGTTCTTC.

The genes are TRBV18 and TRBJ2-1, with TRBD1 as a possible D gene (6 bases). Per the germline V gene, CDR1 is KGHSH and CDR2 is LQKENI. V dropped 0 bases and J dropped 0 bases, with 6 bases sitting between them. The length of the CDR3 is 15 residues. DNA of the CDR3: TGTGCCAGCTCACCACCGGGGGCCTCCTACAATGAGCAGTTCTTC. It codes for CASSPPGASYNEQFF.

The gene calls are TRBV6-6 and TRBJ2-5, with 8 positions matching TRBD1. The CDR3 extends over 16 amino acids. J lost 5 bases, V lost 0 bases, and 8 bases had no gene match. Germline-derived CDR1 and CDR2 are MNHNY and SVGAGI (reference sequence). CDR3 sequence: CASSYSGGQGRETQYF. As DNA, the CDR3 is TGTGCCAGCAGTTACTCTGGTGGACAGGGACGGGAGACCCAGTACTTC.

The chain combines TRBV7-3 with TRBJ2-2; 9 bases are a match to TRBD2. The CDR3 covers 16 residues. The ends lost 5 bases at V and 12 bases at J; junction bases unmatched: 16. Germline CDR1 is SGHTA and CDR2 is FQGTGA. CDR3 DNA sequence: TGTGCCAGCAGCCCCCGCGGGGGGGGCGACAGGGTGAAGCTGTTTTTT. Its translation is CASSPRGGGDRVKLFF.

CDR3 sequence (DNA): TGTGCCAGCAGTTACGAGCTAGCGGGAGGGCCGAGGAATGAGCAGTTCTTC. Its translation is CASSYELAGGPRNEQFF. This chain uses TRBV6-2 or TRBV6-3 with TRBJ2-1; 12 nucleotides match TRBD2. Germline assignment: CDR1 MNHEY and CDR2 SVGEGT. Losses at the gene ends were 2 bases for V and 7 bases for J; bases not matched to a gene: 9. This CDR3 region has 17 residues.

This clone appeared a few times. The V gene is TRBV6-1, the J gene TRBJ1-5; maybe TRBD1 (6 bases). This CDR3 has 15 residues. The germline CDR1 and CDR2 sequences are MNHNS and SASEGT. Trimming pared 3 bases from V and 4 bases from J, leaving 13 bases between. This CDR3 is CASSDTGTPNQPQHF. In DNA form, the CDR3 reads TGTGCCAGCAGTGATACCGGGACACCAAATCAGCCCCAGCATTTT.

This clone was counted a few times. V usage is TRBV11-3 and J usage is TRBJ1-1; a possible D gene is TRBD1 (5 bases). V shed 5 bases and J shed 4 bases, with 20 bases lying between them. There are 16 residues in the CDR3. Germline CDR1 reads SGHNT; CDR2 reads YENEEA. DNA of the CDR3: TGTGCCAGCAGCCAATACGGGGGGGGATGGGGCACTGAAGCTTTCTTT. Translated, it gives CASSQYGGGWGTEAFF.

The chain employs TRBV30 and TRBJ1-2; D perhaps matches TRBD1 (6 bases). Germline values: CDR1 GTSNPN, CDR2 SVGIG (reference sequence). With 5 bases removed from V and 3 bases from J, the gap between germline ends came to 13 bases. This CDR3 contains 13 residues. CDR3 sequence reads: CAWVRGVDYGYTF. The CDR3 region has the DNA TGTGCCTGGGTCAGGGGCGTTGACTATGGCTACACCTTC.

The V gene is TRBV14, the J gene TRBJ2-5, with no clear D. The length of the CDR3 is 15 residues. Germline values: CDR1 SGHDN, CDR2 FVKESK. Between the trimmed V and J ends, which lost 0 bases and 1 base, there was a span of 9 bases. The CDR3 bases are TGTGCCAGCAGCCAAGAATCAGGAATCCAAGAGACCCAGTACTTC. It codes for CASSQESGIQETQYF. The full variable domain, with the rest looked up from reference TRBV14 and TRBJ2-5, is EAGVTQFPSHSVIEKGQTVTLRCDPISGHDNLYWYRRVMGKEIKFLLHFVKESKQDESGMPNNRFLAERTGGTYSTLKVQPAELEDSGVYFCASSQESGIQETQYFGPGTRLLVL.

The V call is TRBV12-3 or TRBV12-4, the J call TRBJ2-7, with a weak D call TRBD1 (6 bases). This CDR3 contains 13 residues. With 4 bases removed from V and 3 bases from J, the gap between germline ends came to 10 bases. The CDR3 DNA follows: TGTGCCAGCAGTTCCGGACAGTACTACGAGCAGTACTTC. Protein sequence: CASSSGQYYEQYF.

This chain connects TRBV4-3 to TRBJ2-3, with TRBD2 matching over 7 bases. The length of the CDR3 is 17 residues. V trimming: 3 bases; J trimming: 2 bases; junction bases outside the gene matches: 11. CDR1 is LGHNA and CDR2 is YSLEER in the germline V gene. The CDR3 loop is CASSQTYSGAFTDTQYF. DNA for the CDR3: TGCGCCAGCAGCCAGACCTACAGCGGGGCCTTCACAGATACGCAGTATTTT.

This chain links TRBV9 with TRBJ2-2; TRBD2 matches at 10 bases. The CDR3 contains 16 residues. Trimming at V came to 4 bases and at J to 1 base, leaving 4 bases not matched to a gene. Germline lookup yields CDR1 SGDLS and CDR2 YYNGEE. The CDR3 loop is CASSPRTSGNTGELFF. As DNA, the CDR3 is TGTGCCAGCAGCCCCCGGACTAGCGGGAACACCGGGGAGCTGTTTTTT.

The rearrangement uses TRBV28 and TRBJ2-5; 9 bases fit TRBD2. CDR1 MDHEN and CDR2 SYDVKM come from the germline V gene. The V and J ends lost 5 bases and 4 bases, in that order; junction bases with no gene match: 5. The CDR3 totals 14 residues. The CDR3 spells CASSVPSGIETQYF. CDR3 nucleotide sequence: TGTGCCAGCAGTGTGCCTAGCGGGATAGAGACCCAGTACTTC.

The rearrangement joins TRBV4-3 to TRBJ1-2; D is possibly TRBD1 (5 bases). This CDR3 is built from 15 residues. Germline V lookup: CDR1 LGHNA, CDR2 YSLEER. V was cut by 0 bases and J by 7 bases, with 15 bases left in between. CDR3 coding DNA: TGCGCCAGCAGCCAAGATCGCGGGGCAGGGCTTGGCTACACCTTC. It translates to CASSQDRGAGLGYTF.

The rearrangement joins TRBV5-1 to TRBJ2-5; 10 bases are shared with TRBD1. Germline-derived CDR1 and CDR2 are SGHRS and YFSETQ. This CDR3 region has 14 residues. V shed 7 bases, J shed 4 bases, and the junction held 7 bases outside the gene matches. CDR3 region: CASGGTGAVETQYF. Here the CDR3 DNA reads TGCGCCAGCGGCGGGACAGGGGCTGTAGAGACCCAGTACTTC.

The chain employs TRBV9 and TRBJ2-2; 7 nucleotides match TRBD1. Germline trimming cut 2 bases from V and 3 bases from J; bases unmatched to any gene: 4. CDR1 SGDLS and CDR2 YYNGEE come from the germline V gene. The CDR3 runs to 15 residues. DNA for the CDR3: TGTGCCAGCAGCGTGACAGGGAGTGACACCGGGGAGCTGTTTTTT. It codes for CASSVTGSDTGELFF.

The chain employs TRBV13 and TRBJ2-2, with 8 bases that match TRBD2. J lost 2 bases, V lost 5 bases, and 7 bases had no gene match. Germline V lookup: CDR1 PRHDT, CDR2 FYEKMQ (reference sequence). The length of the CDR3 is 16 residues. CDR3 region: CASSATSGSNTGELFF. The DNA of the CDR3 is TGTGCCAGCAGCGCTACTAGCGGATCAAACACCGGGGAGCTGTTTTTT.

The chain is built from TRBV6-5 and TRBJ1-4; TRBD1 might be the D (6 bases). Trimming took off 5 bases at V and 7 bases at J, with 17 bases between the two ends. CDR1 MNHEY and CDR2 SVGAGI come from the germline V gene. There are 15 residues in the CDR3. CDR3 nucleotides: TGTGCCAGCAGTCCGGGGGGCGGGATGCGTGAAAAACTGTTTTTT. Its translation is CASSPGGGMREKLFF.

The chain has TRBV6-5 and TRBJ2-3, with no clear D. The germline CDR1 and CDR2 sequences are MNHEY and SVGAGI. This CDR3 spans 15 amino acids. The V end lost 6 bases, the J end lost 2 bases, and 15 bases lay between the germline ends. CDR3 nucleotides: TGTGCCAGCAGGGCCCCTGGGCGCTTCACAGATACGCAGTATTTT. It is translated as CASRAPGRFTDTQYF.

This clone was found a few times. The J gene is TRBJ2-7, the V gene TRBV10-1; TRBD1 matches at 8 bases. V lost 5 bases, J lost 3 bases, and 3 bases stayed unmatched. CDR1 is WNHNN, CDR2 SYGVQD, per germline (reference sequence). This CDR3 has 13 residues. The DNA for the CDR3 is TGCGCCAGCAGTAGGACAGGGCACTACGAGCAGTACGTC. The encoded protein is CASSRTGHYEQYV.

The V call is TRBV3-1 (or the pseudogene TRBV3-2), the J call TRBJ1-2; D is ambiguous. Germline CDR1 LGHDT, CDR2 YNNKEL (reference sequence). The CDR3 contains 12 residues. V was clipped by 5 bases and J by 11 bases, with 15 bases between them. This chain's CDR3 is CASSKGPPVYTF. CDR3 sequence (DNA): TGTGCCAGCAGCAAAGGGCCGCCCGTTTACACCTTC.